This T cell receptor (beta chain) was sequenced in a study of Graves' ophthalmopathy and Graves' hyperthyroidism. Study-wide results and caveats: Blood also contained most of the expanded thyroid clonotypes above 0.001 frequency. Forecasting of ophthalmopathy progression by the model achieved around 71% sensitivity and roughly 78% specificity.

RNA transcripts were the source from which TCR beta CDR3 regions were amplified. HTBI-primed first-round RT-PCR preceded second-round multiplex PCR. TCRdb passed the multiplex PCR reads through MiXCR, listing each CDR3 protein once. The sample contains hundreds of thousands of distinct CDR3 sequences, about two fifths of which appear only once. Certain patients, namely those with other autoimmune diseases, uncontrolled infections, pregnancy or lactation, were excluded. Diagnoses were established from clinical symptoms, serum thyroxine, TRAb, thyroid ultrasound and orbital computed tomography. Germline-derived CDR1 and CDR2 are SGHAT and FQNNGV. The CDR3 is made up of 15 amino acids. V dropped 3 bases and J dropped 4 bases, with 15 bases sitting between them. As to this clonotype: The antigen is not known.

The rearrangement uses TRBV11-2 and TRBJ1-2; no reliable D call. Material: peripheral blood. The receptor was derived from an adult man with Graves' ophthalmopathy. CDR3 coding DNA: TGTGCCAGCAGCTTGGGCACGGAATATGGCTATGGCTACACCTTC. Translated: CASSLGTEYGYGYTF.